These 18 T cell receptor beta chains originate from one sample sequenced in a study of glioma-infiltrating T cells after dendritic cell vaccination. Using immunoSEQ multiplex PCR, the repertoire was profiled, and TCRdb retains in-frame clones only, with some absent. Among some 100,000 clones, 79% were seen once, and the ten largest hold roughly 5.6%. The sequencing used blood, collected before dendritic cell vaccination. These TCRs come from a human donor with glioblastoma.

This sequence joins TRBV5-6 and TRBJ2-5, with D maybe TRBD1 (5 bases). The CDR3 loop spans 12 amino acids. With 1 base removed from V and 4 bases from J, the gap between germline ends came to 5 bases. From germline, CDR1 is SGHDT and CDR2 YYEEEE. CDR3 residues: CASSLRGETQYF. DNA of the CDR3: TGTGCCAGCAGCTTGAGGGGAGAGACCCAGTACTTC.

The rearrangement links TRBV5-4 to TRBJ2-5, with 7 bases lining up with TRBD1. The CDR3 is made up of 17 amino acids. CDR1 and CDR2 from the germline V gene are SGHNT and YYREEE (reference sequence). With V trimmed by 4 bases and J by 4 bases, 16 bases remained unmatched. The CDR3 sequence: CASSVRSGQLAGETQYF. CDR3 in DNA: TGTGCCAGCAGCGTCCGGTCGGGACAGTTGGCGGGAGAGACCCAGTACTTC.

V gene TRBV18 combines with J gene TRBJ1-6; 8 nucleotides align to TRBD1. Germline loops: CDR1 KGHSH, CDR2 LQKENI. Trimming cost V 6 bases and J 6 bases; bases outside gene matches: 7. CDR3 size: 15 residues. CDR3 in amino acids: CASSATDRANSPLHF. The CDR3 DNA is TGTGCCAGCTCCGCAACGGACAGGGCTAATTCACCCCTCCACTTT. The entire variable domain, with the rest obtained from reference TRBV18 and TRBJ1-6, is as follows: NAGVMQNPRHLVRRRGQEARLRCSPMKGHSHVYWYRQLPEEGLKFMVYLQKENIIDESGMPKERFSAEFPKEGPSILRIQQVVRGDSAAYFCASSATDRANSPLHFGNGTRLTVT.

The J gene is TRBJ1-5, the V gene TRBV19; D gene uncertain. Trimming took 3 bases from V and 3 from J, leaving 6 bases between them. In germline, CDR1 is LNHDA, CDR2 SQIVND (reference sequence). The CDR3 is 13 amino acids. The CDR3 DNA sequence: TGTGCCAGTAGTATCGTCCCCAATCAGCCCCAGCATTTT. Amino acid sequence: CASSIVPNQPQHF. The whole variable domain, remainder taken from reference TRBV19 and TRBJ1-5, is DGGITQSPKYLFRKEGQNVTLSCEQNLNHDAMYWYRQDPGQGLRLIYYSQIVNDFQKGDIAEGYSVSREKKESFPLTVTSAQKNPTAFYLCASSIVPNQPQHFGDGTRLSIL.

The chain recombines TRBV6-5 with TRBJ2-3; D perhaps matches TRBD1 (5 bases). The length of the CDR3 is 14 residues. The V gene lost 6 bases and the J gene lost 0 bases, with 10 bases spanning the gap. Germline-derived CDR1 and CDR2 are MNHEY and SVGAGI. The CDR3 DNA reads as TGTGCCAGCAGCCATCGACAGAGCACAGATACGCAGTATTTT. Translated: CASSHRQSTDTQYF.

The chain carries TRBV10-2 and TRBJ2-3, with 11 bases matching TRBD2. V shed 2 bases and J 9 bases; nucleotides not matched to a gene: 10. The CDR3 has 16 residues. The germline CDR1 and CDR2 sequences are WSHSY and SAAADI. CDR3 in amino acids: CASSEILGLAAATQYF. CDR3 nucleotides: TGCGCCAGCAGTGAGATTTTGGGACTAGCGGCTGCGACGCAGTATTTT.

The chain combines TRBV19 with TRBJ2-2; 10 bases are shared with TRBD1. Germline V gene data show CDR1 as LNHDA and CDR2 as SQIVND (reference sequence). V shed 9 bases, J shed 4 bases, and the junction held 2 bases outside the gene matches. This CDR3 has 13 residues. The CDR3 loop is CASRDRGTGELFF. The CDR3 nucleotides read TGTGCCAGCAGGGACAGGGGCACCGGGGAGCTGTTTTTT.

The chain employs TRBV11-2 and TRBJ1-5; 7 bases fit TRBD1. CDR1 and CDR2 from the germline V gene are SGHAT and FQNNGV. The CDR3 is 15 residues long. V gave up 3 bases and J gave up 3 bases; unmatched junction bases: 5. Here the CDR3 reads CASSLTGIANQPQHF. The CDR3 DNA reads TGTGCCAGCAGCTTGACAGGGATTGCCAATCAGCCCCAGCATTTT.

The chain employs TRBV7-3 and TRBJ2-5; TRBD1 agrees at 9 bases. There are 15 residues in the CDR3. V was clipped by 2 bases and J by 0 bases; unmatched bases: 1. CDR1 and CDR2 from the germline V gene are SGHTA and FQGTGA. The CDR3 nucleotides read TGTGCCAGCAGCTTAGGGGACAGGGACCAAGAGACCCAGTACTTC. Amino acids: CASSLGDRDQETQYF. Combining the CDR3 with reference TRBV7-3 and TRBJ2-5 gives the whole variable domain GAGVSQTPSNKVTEKGKYVELRCDPISGHTALYWYRQSLGQGPEFLIYFQGTGAADDSGLPNDRFFAVRPEGSVSTLKIQRTERGDSAVYLCASSLGDRDQETQYFGPGTRLLVL.

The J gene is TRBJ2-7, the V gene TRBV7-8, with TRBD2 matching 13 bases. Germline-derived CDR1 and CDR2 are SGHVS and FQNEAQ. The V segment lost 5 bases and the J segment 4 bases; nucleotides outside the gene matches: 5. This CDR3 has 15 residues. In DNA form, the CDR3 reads TGTGCCAGCAGCCTCTGGACTAGCGGGAGTTACGAGCAGTACTTC. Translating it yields CASSLWTSGSYEQYF.

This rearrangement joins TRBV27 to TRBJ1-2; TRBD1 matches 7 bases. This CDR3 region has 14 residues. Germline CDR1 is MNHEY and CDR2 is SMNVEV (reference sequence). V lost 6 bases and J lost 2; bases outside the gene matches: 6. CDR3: CASSHRGSNYGYTF. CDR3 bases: TGTGCCAGCAGCCACAGGGGTTCCAACTATGGCTACACCTTC.

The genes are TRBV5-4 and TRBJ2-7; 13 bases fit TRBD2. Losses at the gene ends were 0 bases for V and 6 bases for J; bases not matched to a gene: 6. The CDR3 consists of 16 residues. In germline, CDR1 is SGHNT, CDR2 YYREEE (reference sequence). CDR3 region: CASSLVLAGGQIEQYF. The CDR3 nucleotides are TGTGCCAGCAGCTTGGTACTAGCGGGGGGGCAGATCGAGCAGTACTTC.

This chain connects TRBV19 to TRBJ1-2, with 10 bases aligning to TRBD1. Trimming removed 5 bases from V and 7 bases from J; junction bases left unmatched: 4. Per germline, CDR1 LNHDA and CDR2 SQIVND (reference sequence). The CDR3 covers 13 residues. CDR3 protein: CASSDRGRRGYTF. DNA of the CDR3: TGTGCCAGTAGTGACAGGGGGCGACGTGGCTACACCTTC.

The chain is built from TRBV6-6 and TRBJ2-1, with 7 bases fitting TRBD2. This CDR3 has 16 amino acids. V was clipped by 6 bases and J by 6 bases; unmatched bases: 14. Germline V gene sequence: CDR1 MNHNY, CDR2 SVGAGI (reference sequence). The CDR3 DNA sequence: TGTGCCAGCAGCCCACGCTGGGGGGGGAGCGGCAATGAGCAGTTCTTC. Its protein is CASSPRWGGSGNEQFF.

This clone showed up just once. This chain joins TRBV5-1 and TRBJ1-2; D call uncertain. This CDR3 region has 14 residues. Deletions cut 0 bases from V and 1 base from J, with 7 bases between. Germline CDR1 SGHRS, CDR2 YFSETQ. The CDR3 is CASSLGRINYGYTF. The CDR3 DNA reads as TGCGCCAGCAGCTTGGGCAGAATTAACTATGGCTACACCTTC. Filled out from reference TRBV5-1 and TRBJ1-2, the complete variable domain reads KAGVTQTPRYLIKTRGQQVTLSCSPISGHRSVSWYQQTPGQGLQFLFEYFSETQRNKGNFPGRFSGRQFSNSRSEMNVSTLELGDSALYLCASSLGRINYGYTFGSGTRLTVV.

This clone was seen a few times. The CDR3 here is CASSEQGAPPPLHF. For the CDR3, the DNA is TGTGCCAGCAGCGAACAGGGGGCGCCTCCACCCCTCCACTTT. The chain is built from TRBV28 and TRBJ1-6; 9 bases map to TRBD1. This CDR3 is built from 14 residues. Germline V CDR1 and CDR2: MDHEN, SYDVKM. The ends lost 6 bases at V and 11 bases at J; junction bases unmatched: 8. The variable domain in full, completed from reference TRBV28 and TRBJ1-6, reads DVKVTQSSRYLVKRTGEKVFLECVQDMDHENMFWYRQDPGLGLRLIYFSYDVKMKEKGDIPEGYSVSREKKERFSLILESASTNQTSMYLCASSEQGAPPPLHFGNGTRLTVT.

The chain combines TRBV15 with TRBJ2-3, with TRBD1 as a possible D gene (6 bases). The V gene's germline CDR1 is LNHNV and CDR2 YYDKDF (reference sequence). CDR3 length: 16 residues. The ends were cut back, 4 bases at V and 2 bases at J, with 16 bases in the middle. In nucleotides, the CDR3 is TGTGCCACCAGCACCCCTCCGGGACATTCCACAGATACGCAGTATTTT. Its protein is CATSTPPGHSTDTQYF. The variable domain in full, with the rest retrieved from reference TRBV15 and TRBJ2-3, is DAMVIQNPRYQVTQFGKPVTLSCSQTLNHNVMYWYQQKSSQAPKLLFHYYDKDFNNEADTPDNFQSRRPNTSFCFLDIRSPGLGDTAMYLCATSTPPGHSTDTQYFGPGTRLTVL.

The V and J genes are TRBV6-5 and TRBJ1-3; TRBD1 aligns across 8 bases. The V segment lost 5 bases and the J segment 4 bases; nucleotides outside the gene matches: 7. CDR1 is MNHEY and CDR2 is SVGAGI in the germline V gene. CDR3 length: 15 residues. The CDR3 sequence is CASSPGGAGGNTIYF. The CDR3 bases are TGTGCCAGCAGTCCAGGGGGCGCGGGAGGAAACACCATATATTTT.